The T cell receptor beta chain under discussion was sequenced for a study of a mutant IDH1 vaccine in newly diagnosed glioma. Study-wide background: Most had both radiotherapy and temozolomide beforehand; others had only one.

Time point described: week 47, end of study. Vaccination used 300 ug of mutant IDH1 20-mer peptide per dose, with topical imiquimod. The CDR3 contains 12 residues. Germline CDR1 is SGHTA and CDR2 is FQGNSA. Here immunoSEQ multiplex PCR was the method, and the copy in TCRdb shows in-frame clones only, minus some. The table records tens of thousands of clones, roughly 87% of them present only once. To note about this clone: Its target is not known. Its ends do not fully match the called genes, so a read error is possible.

Sequences were derived from PBMCs, sampled from a glioma patient whose treatment included an IDH1 peptide vaccine. The origin of this receptor is a woman between 50 and 59 years old with glioma. This chain joins TRBV7-2 and TRBJ1-1; no clear D. The DNA for the CDR3 is TGTGCCAGCAGCCTAGCTACGCGAGGGCCAACATTT. Protein: CASSLATRGPTF.